A selection of T cell receptor beta chains follows, all from one sample in a study of T-cell memory formation after mild COVID-19. One entry per CDR3 protein results from TCRdb running MiXCR on the 5' RACE reads. The data hold over 130,000 distinct CDR3 sequences, with around 14% observed a single time. What was sequenced was PBMCs or a T cell subset sorted from them (not recorded which). These receptors were obtained from an adult woman who had mild COVID-19 (a few samples of this study predate the infection). Cell type and time point are not known. The CDR3 runs from the conserved cysteine through the conserved F or W. A D gene is named only where the DNA matches it firmly. Some rows have no size entry. The others give once, few or many, or a class for an expanded clone.

d_gene	abundance	v_gene	j_gene	CDR3nt	CDR3aa
NA	NA	TRBV12-3/TRBV12-4	TRBJ2-5	TGTGCCAGCAGTTCCGAACAGCAAGAGACCCAGTACTTC	CASSSEQQETQYF
NA	few	TRBV29-1	TRBJ2-3	TGCAGCGCCCTTGAGCGAAGCACAGATACGCAGTATTTT	CSALERSTDTQYF
NA	NA	TRBV10-3	TRBJ1-5	TGTGCCATCAGTGACGGGTCCCGGGTGCCCCAGCATTTT	CAISDGSRVPQHF
NA	few	TRBV29-1	TRBJ1-1	TGCAGCGTCCAGGGAGTACTCTCCACTGAAGCTTTCTTT	CSVQGVLSTEAFF
TRBD1	few	TRBV7-9	TRBJ2-1	TGTGCCAGCAGCCTCGGGACAGCTCATTACAATGAGCAGTTCTTC	CASSLGTAHYNEQFF
TRBD2	NA	TRBV12-5	TRBJ2-2	TGTGCTAGTGGTTTTAGCGGGAGGGCTGCGAACACCGGGGAGCTGTTTTTT	CASGFSGRAANTGELFF
TRBD1	once	TRBV6-6	TRBJ2-7	TGTGCCAGCAGTTACTCTAACTTGGGACAGGGGAGTATCTACGAGCAGTACTTC	CASSYSNLGQGSIYEQYF
TRBD2	many	TRBV4-3	TRBJ2-1	TGCGCCAGCAGCCAAGAATCAGCGGGACTCTACAATGAGCAGTTCTTC	CASSQESAGLYNEQFF
TRBD1	few	TRBV5-6	TRBJ2-7	TGTGCCAGCAGCTTTGCCGGGACAGCAAATCCCTACGAGCAGTACTTC	CASSFAGTANPYEQYF
TRBD2	NA	TRBV20-1	TRBJ2-1	TGCGCAGCGGGAGGGCCTTACAATGAGCAGTTCTTC	CAAGGPYNEQFF
NA	NA	TRBV12-3/TRBV12-4	TRBJ2-2	TGTGCCAGCAGTCCCACAGGACGTACCGGGGAGCTGTTTTTT	CASSPTGRTGELFF
TRBD1	NA	TRBV7-6	TRBJ2-2	TGTGCCAGCAGGTTCGGGACAGACCGGGGTTACACCGGGGAGCTGTTTTTT	CASRFGTDRGYTGELFF
NA	many	TRBV4-1	TRBJ1-3	TGCGCCAGCAGCCCCACAGGGCCCTCTGGAAACACCATATATTTT	CASSPTGPSGNTIYF
TRBD2	NA	TRBV9	TRBJ2-3	TGTGCCAGCAGCGTAGTTCTAGCGGGAGATACGCAGTATTTT	CASSVVLAGDTQYF
NA	NA	TRBV4-3	TRBJ1-4	TGCGCCAGCAGCCAAGGGGGGCTTTTCGGTGAAAAACTGTTTTTT	CASSQGGLFGEKLFF
TRBD2	NA	TRBV4-1	TRBJ2-1	TGCGCCAGCAGCCCTCTTGGGAGCGGGGGGGCTGGATACAATGAGCAGTTCTTC	CASSPLGSGGAGYNEQFF
TRBD1	few	TRBV15	TRBJ2-3	TGTGCCACCAGCAGACGAGGGACAGTCAGTGACACAGATACGCAGTATTTT	CATSRRGTVSDTDTQYF
NA	few	TRBV27	TRBJ2-2	TGTGCCAGCAGTCCTACTTTGGCGGGGACCGGGGAGCTGTTTTTT	CASSPTLAGTGELFF
NA	NA	TRBV7-9	TRBJ2-7	TGTGCCAGCAGCTTTCCCCCGGGAGACGAGCAGTACTTC	CASSFPPGDEQYF
TRBD2	NA	TRBV6-2/TRBV6-3	TRBJ2-1	TGTGCCAGCAGTTACTCACTGGGACTAGCGGTGTACTCCTACAATGAGCAGTTCTTC	CASSYSLGLAVYSYNEQFF
TRBD1	many	TRBV5-1	TRBJ2-2	TGCGCCAGCAGCCTACCATCGACCGGGACAGGGAAGGCGGGGGAGCTGTTTTTT	CASSLPSTGTGKAGELFF
TRBD2	many	TRBV7-2	TRBJ2-3	TGTGCCAGCAGCCCCTGGACTAGCTTTAATACGCAGTATTTT	CASSPWTSFNTQYF
TRBD2	NA	TRBV7-9	TRBJ2-7	TGTGCCAGCAGCTCGAGAAGCGGGACGGACTACGAGCAGTACTTC	CASSSRSGTDYEQYF
TRBD1	few	TRBV5-6	TRBJ1-5	TGTGCCAGCAGCGGGACAGGGACTAATCAGCCCCAGCATTTT	CASSGTGTNQPQHF
TRBD1	few	TRBV12-3/TRBV12-4	TRBJ1-2	TGTGCCAGCAACCTGGACAGGGGGCGGAATGGCTACACCTTC	CASNLDRGRNGYTF
TRBD2	NA	TRBV5-5	TRBJ2-1	TGTGCCAGCAGCGCTGCGGGGGTTGAGCAGTTCTTC	CASSAAGVEQFF
TRBD2	NA	TRBV11-2	TRBJ2-1	TGTGCCAGCAGCTTAGATGGGTTCCAGCGGGAGGGGAGCTCCTACAATGAGCAGTTCTTC	CASSLDGFQREGSSYNEQFF
TRBD1	NA	TRBV28	TRBJ2-3	TGTGCCAGCAGTTTAAGACAGGGATGGTTGGATACGCAGTATTTT	CASSLRQGWLDTQYF
NA	NA	TRBV5-1	TRBJ2-7	TGCGCCAGCAGCCCGGTAGGCAGGGGCTACGAGCAGTACTTC	CASSPVGRGYEQYF
NA	few	TRBV2	TRBJ1-2	TGTGCCAGCAGTGAAGCGGGGAGCAGGGGTGGCTATGGCTACACCTTC	CASSEAGSRGGYGYTF
NA	NA	TRBV12-3/TRBV12-4	TRBJ1-1	TGTGCCAGCAGTCCCTACCCCCCCGGCCTGGGGAACACTGAAGCTTTCTTT	CASSPYPPGLGNTEAFF
TRBD2	NA	TRBV9	TRBJ2-3	TGTGCCAGCAGCGCACCACTAGCGGGAGGCCCCCTGAGGGATACGCAGTATTTT	CASSAPLAGGPLRDTQYF
NA	few	TRBV24-1	TRBJ2-2	TGTGCCACCAGTGTCCGGGCTTCGGGGGAGCTGTTTTTT	CATSVRASGELFF
NA	NA	TRBV4-1	TRBJ2-2	TGCGCCAGCAGCCAAGTAAGGGTTTCCGGGGAGCTGTTTTTT	CASSQVRVSGELFF
TRBD2	NA	TRBV20-1	TRBJ2-7	TGCAGTGCTCCCACTAGCGACTCCTACGAGCAGTACTTC	CSAPTSDSYEQYF
TRBD2	NA	TRBV15	TRBJ2-1	TGTGCCACCAGCAGAGATCTCCCAGCGGGGATCGAGAATGAGCAGTTCTTC	CATSRDLPAGIENEQFF
TRBD2	few	TRBV11-3	TRBJ2-5	TGTGCCAGCAGCTTTGGGGGGGAGGGGGAGACCCAGTACTTC	CASSFGGEGETQYF
NA	few	TRBV30	TRBJ2-3	TGTGCCTGGAGTGGGGGGGATACCGTTGGTTTT	CAWSGGDTVGF
TRBD1	NA	TRBV13	TRBJ2-7	TGTGCCAGCAGCTTAGGGGGACAGGGGACCTACGAGCAGTACTTC	CASSLGGQGTYEQYF
TRBD2	NA	TRBV5-1	TRBJ2-1	TGCGCCAGCAGCTTGGGTCTAGCGGGAGCCTACTACAATGAGCAGTTCTTC	CASSLGLAGAYYNEQFF
NA	many	TRBV4-1	TRBJ1-5	TGCGCCAGCAGCCAGGGGCTCAATCAGCCCCAGCATTTT	CASSQGLNQPQHF
TRBD2	NA	TRBV6-2/TRBV6-3	TRBJ2-7	TGTGCCAGCAGTTATCACGGACTAGCGCTCTCCTACGAGCAGTACTTC	CASSYHGLALSYEQYF